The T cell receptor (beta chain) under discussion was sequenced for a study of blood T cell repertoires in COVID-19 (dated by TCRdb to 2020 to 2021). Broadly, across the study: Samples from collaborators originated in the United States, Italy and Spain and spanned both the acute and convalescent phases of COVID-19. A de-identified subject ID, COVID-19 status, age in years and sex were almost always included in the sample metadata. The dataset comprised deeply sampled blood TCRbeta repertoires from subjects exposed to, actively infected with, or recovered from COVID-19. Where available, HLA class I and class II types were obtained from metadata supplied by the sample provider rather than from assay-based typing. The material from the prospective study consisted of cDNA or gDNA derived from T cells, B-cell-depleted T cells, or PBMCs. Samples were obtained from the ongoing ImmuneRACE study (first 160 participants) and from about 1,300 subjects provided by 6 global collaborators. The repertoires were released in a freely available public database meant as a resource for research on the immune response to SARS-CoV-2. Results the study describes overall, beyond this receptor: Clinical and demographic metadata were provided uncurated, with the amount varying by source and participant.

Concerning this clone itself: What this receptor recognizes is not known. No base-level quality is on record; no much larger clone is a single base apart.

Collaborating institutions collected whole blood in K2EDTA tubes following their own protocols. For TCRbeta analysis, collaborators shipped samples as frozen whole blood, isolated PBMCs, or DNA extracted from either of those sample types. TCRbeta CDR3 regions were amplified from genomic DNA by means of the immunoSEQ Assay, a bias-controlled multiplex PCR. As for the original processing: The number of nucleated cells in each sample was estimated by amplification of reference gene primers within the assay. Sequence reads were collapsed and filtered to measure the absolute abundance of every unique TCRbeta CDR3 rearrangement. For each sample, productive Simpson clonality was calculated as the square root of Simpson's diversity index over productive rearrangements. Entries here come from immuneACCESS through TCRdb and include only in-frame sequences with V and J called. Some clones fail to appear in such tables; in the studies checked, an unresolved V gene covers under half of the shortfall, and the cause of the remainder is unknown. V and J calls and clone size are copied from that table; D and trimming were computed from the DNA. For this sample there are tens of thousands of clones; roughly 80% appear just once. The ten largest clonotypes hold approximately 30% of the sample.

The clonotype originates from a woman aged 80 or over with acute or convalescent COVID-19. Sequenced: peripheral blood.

The bases read TGCGCCAGCAGCTTGGGGACTAGCGACTTACAGTTCTTC. Its coded protein is CASSLGTSDLQFF. This receptor chain uses TRBV5-1 and TRBJ2-1; the central 9 bases match TRBD2. CDR1 and CDR2 are read off the germline V gene as SGHRS and YFSETQ. The CDR3 goes from the cysteine to the phenylalanine over 13 residues. CDR3 DNA only is kept here, 39 bases in frame from base 1. V is cut back by 0 bases and J by 13 bases, with 5 bases in the junction unmatched.